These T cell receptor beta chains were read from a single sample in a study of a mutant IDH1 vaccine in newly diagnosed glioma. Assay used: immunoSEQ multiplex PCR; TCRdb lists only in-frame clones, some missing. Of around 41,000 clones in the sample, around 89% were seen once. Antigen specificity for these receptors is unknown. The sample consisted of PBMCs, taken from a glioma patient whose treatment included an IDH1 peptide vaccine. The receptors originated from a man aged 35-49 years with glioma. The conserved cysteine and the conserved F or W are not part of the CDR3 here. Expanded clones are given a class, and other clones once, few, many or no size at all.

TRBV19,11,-,ASSIGSAYEQY
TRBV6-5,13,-,ASSYWGQGADGYT
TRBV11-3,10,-,ASSPYKGTQY
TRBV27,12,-,ASSPEGPGNTIY
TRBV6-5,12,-,ASSYGWAGGEQF
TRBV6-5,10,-,ASSGGGTEAF
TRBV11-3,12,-,ASSLDWGSVEQF
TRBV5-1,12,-,ASSERGRFYGYT
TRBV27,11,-,ASRWAVGYEQY
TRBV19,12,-,ASSRRTGYNEQF
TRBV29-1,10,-,SVGSLNYGYT
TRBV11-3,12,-,ASSQGGAQDEQY
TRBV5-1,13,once,ASSPGTSGGETQY
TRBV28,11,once,ASGKGTGQPQH
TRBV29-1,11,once,SVAEGGYTEAF
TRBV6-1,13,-,ASSAPWQGGLELF
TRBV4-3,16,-,ASSRAHLLGATNEKLF
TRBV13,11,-,ASSLRGAREQF
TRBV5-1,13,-,ASSLGQGGSYEQY
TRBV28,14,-,ASTPPGQPYQETQY
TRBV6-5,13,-,ASSPPGGRSREQY
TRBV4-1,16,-,ASSQALSGGSYTGELF
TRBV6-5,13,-,ASSYLGRGNSPLH
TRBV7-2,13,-,ASSLGGGPTYEQY
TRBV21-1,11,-,ASSTRQGGEAF
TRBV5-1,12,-,ASRAGTGDYGYT
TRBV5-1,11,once,ASRTHSGNTIY
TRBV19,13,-,ATQRDTNSNQPQH
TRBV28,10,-,ASSSDTDTQY
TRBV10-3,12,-,AITSGGHTGELF
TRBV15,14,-,ATSKGRQRGDQPQH